Listed here are 18 T cell receptor beta chains from one sample, sequenced in a study of blood T cell repertoires in COVID-19. Assay: immunoSEQ multiplex PCR; the TCRdb copy retains only in-frame clones and omits some. This sample yields roughly 260,000 clones, of which around nine tenths are seen a single time; 1.9% belongs to the top ten. Material for sequencing was PBMCs or T cells enriched from blood (not recorded which). The origin of the receptors is a woman aged 18 to 35 who had recovered from COVID-19.

This chain connects TRBV12-5 to TRBJ2-2; possibly TRBD1 for D (6 bases). Between the trimmed V and J ends, which lost 1 base and 4 bases, there was a span of 22 bases. The CDR3 totals 19 residues. Germline V gives CDR1 LGHNT, CDR2 FRNRAP. CDR3 sequence reads: CASGLDPKHTGYGTGELFF. The CDR3 nucleotides read TGTGCTAGTGGTTTGGATCCCAAACATACAGGGTACGGCACCGGGGAGCTGTTTTTT.

This chain connects TRBV12-3 or TRBV12-4 to TRBJ2-2; a weak D match, TRBD2 (6 bases). V dropped 3 bases and J dropped 9 bases, with 8 bases sitting between them. The CDR3 loop spans 12 amino acids. The DNA of the CDR3 is TGTGCCAGCAGTTTGGAGGGGCGGGAGCTGTTTTTT. Amino acids: CASSLEGRELFF.

The rearrangement joins TRBV20-1 to TRBJ2-3; D might be TRBD2 (6 bases). Trimming removed 3 bases at V and 6 bases at J, with 16 bases between. The CDR3 consists of 14 residues. Germline V gene lookup returns CDR1 DFQATT and CDR2 SNEGSKA (reference sequence). CDR3 protein: CSASYGSYGDTQYF. Written as DNA, the CDR3 is TGCAGTGCTAGTTACGGGAGCTACGGGGATACGCAGTATTTT.

The V and J genes are TRBV19 and TRBJ1-6, with 9 nucleotides matching TRBD1. Germline V gene sequence: CDR1 LNHDA, CDR2 SQIVND (reference sequence). V shed 5 bases and J 7 bases; nucleotides not matched to a gene: 15. The CDR3 extends over 18 amino acids. CDR3 DNA sequence: TGTGCCAGTAGTTTCCCTCCGGGACAGGGCCCACGAAATTCACCCCTCCACTTT. It yields the protein CASSFPPGQGPRNSPLHF.

This clone is a singleton in its sample. The rearrangement links TRBV6-5 to TRBJ1-5; 9 nucleotides align to TRBD1. J lost 7 bases, V lost 4 bases, and 8 bases had no gene match. This CDR3 contains 15 residues. CDR1 and CDR2 from the germline V gene are MNHEY and SVGAGI. The chain's CDR3 is CASSSKTGGGQPQHF. In DNA form, the CDR3 reads TGTGCCAGCAGTTCGAAGACAGGGGGAGGGCAGCCCCAGCATTTT.

V usage is TRBV29-1 and J usage is TRBJ2-4; D is possibly TRBD1 (5 bases). Trimming stripped 4 bases from V and 0 bases from J, with 16 bases between. The CDR3 is 16 amino acids. Germline CDR1 reads SQVTM; CDR2 reads ANQGSEA. For the CDR3, the DNA is TGCAGCGTTGTGGGGCCAAGCTTACTAGCCAAAAACATTCAGTACTTC. Translation: CSVVGPSLLAKNIQYF.

The chain has TRBV18 and TRBJ1-5; TRBD1 agrees at 8 bases. J was trimmed by 5 bases and V by 4 bases; bases with no gene match: 7. This CDR3 is 15 amino acids long. The V gene's germline CDR1 is KGHSH and CDR2 LQKENI. The CDR3 DNA reads TGTGCCAGCTCACTCTCAGGGGGCAGGGATCAGCCCCAGCATTTT. Protein sequence: CASSLSGGRDQPQHF.

The rearrangement links TRBV6-1 to TRBJ1-4; 7 bases agree with TRBD1. This CDR3 comprises 11 residues. Germline CDR1 MNHNS, CDR2 SASEGT. The V segment lost 0 bases and the J segment 16 bases; nucleotides outside the gene matches: 2. The CDR3 sequence is CASSEAQGRFF. The CDR3, as DNA: TGTGCCAGCAGTGAAGCACAGGGGAGGTTTTTT.

This sequence joins TRBV11-3 and TRBJ2-3, with D possibly matching TRBD2 (5 bases). The V end was cut by 5 bases, the J end by 6 bases, with 12 bases between. The CDR3 sequence is 13 residues long. CDR1 is SGHNT and CDR2 is YENEEA in the germline V gene. CDR3 coding DNA: TGTGCCAGCAGCAAACTAGAATCCGATACGCAGTATTTT. The encoded protein is CASSKLESDTQYF.

The rearrangement links TRBV20-1 to TRBJ1-2; perhaps TRBD1 as D (5 bases). CDR1 is DFQATT and CDR2 is SNEGSKA in the germline V gene (reference sequence). CDR3 length: 12 residues. V lost 3 bases, J lost 4 bases, and 9 bases lay in between. CDR3 loop: CSASLGVYGYTF. The CDR3, as DNA: TGCAGTGCTAGTCTAGGGGTCTATGGCTACACCTTC.

In its sample, this clone was seen once. The V call is TRBV5-1, the J call TRBJ1-5, with D perhaps matching TRBD1 (5 bases). The CDR3 is 13 amino acids. The V end lost 2 bases, the J end lost 7 bases, and 10 bases lay between the germline ends. Germline lookup yields CDR1 SGHRS and CDR2 YFSETQ. This chain's CDR3 is CASSFQGGQPQHF. As DNA, the CDR3 is TGCGCCAGCAGCTTCCAGGGAGGGCAGCCCCAGCATTTT.

The chain links TRBV10-3 to TRBJ2-2; 9 positions agree with TRBD1. Germline V gene sequence: CDR1 ENHRY, CDR2 SYGVKD. The CDR3 extends over 15 amino acids. The junction had 7 bases not matched to a gene; V was cut back by 8 bases and J by 3 bases. The CDR3 sequence: CAIGPGQGDTGELFF. The CDR3 DNA reads as TGTGCCATCGGTCCGGGACAGGGCGACACCGGGGAGCTGTTTTTT.

Written as DNA, the CDR3 is TGTGCCAGCAGCTTAAGGAGTGGCAGCGTAGGTACTGAAGCTTTCTTT. Translation: CASSLRSGSVGTEAFF. The V and J genes are TRBV7-3 and TRBJ1-1; D gene unclear. V dropped 1 base and J dropped 5 bases, with 17 bases sitting between them. CDR3 length: 16 residues. CDR1 is SGHTA, CDR2 FQGTGA, per germline.

The chain links TRBV27 to TRBJ2-7, with a tentative D call TRBD2 (5 bases). The CDR3 has 15 amino acids. Germline values: CDR1 MNHEY, CDR2 SMNVEV (reference sequence). Trimming pared 4 bases from V and 2 bases from J, leaving 15 bases between. This CDR3 is CASSSRSTGTYEQYF. In DNA, the CDR3 is TGTGCCAGCAGTTCCCGGTCGACGGGGACCTACGAGCAGTACTTC.

This chain uses TRBV4-2 with TRBJ1-2, with a weak D call TRBD1 (5 bases). Trimming removed 0 bases from V and 4 bases from J, with 9 bases in between. The CDR3 covers 14 residues. Per the germline V gene, CDR1 is LGHNA and CDR2 is YNFKEQ. CDR3 amino acids: CASSQDQGTYGYTF. For the CDR3, the DNA is TGTGCCAGCAGCCAAGATCAGGGTACCTATGGCTACACCTTC.

The chain uses TRBV2 and TRBJ1-6; the match to TRBD1 covers 9 bases. V was clipped by 8 bases and J by 8 bases; unmatched bases: 4. The CDR3 has 13 residues. CDR1 SNHLY and CDR2 FYNNEI come from the germline V gene. CDR3 sequence: CASGGDRDSPLHF. Here the CDR3 DNA reads TGTGCCAGCGGGGGGGACAGGGATTCACCCCTCCACTTT.

The chain carries TRBV4-1 and TRBJ2-3; TRBD2 aligns across 8 bases. J gave up 0 bases and V 1 base, and 12 bases lay outside the gene matches. The length of the CDR3 is 19 residues. Per germline, CDR1 MGHRA and CDR2 YSYEKL. CDR3 in amino acids: CASSQGRAGKRGSTDTQYF. Written as DNA, the CDR3 is TGCGCCAGCAGCCAAGGCAGGGCAGGGAAGCGGGGGAGCACAGATACGCAGTATTTT.

V and J are TRBV11-3 and TRBJ2-5; perhaps TRBD2 as D (5 bases). CDR3 length: 13 amino acids. The germline V and J ends were trimmed by 4 bases and 4 bases, with 10 bases remaining between them. CDR1 is SGHNT, CDR2 YENEEA, per germline. This CDR3 reads CASSSEARETQYF. Here the CDR3 DNA reads TGTGCCAGCAGCTCGGAGGCCCGAGAGACCCAGTACTTC.